These T cell receptor beta chains were read from a single sample in a study of blood T cell repertoires in COVID-19. TCRdb keeps only in-frame clones here, not all; method: immunoSEQ multiplex PCR. The sample gives 260,000 or so clones, around 86% of which show up once; roughly 15% is in the top ten. Sequencing was carried out using PBMCs or T cells enriched from blood (not recorded which). These receptors all stem from a man younger than 35 who had recovered from COVID-19. Both conserved end residues are part of each CDR3. A D gene is named only where the DNA matches it firmly. Expanded clones get a size class; other rows say once, few or many, or leave the size out.

. | TRBD1 | TRBJ1-4 | TRBV28 | CASSTGGPFEKLFF | TGTGCCAGCAGTACAGGGGGCCCTTTTGAAAAACTGTTTTTT
. | . | TRBJ2-1 | TRBV28 | CASSPLSWQVGYNEQFF | TGTGCCAGCAGTCCTCTTTCTTGGCAGGTAGGTTACAATGAGCAGTTCTTC
few | TRBD2 | TRBJ2-1 | TRBV28 | CASSFPKRGRSYNEQFF | TGTGCCAGCAGTTTCCCAAAGCGGGGTCGGTCCTACAATGAGCAGTTCTTC
. | TRBD2 | TRBJ2-5 | TRBV2 | CAIGTSRETQYF | TGTGCCATCGGGACTAGCAGGGAGACCCAGTACTTC
. | TRBD1 | TRBJ1-4 | TRBV19 | CASQARGLGTNEKLFF | TGTGCCAGCCAGGCCAGGGGGCTCGGGACTAATGAAAAACTGTTTTTT
. | TRBD1 | TRBJ1-1 | TRBV25-1 | CASSEDRVLNTEAFF | TGTGCCAGCAGTGAGGACAGGGTTCTGAACACTGAAGCTTTCTTT
. | . | TRBJ1-5 | TRBV19 | CASIQSRGVSNQPQHF | TGTGCCAGTATTCAGTCTCGGGGGGTTAGCAATCAGCCCCAGCATTTT
. | TRBD1 | TRBJ2-3 | TRBV5-1 | CASRRTGGLGDTQYF | TGCGCCAGCCGGCGGACAGGGGGATTAGGGGATACGCAGTATTTT
. | TRBD1 | TRBJ2-6 | TRBV28 | CASSSPTGSSYSGANVLTF | TGTGCCAGCAGTTCCCCGACAGGGAGCTCATACTCTGGGGCCAACGTCCTGACTTTC
. | TRBD1 | TRBJ1-1 | TRBV30 | CAWSATGGTEAFF | TGTGCCTGGAGTGCGACAGGGGGCACTGAAGCTTTCTTT
few | . | TRBJ2-7 | TRBV29-1 | CSVEQGIDEQYF | TGCAGCGTTGAACAGGGGATCGACGAGCAGTACTTC
. | . | TRBJ2-1 | TRBV6-5 | CASSYGHKFLGEQFF | TGTGCCAGCAGTTACGGACACAAGTTTCTCGGTGAGCAGTTCTTC
. | TRBD1 | TRBJ1-6 | TRBV5-1 | CASSLRGSDSPLHF | TGCGCCAGCAGCCTCAGGGGGTCGGATTCACCCCTCCACTTT
. | TRBD2 | TRBJ2-5 | TRBV27 | CASTLAGGSQETQYF | TGTGCCAGCACTCTAGCGGGAGGCAGTCAGGAGACCCAGTACTTC
. | . | TRBJ1-5 | TRBV2 | CASSERVRGNQPQHF | TGTGCCAGCAGTGAAAGGGTCCGGGGGAATCAGCCCCAGCATTTT
. | . | TRBJ2-1 | TRBV27 | CASSIFLGSEQFF | TGTGCCAGCAGTATATTCCTGGGGAGTGAGCAGTTCTTC
. | . | TRBJ2-7 | TRBV5-1 | CASSFQPGSYYEQYF | TGCGCCAGCAGCTTTCAGCCAGGTTCCTACTACGAGCAGTACTTC
. | TRBD1 | TRBJ1-6 | TRBV20-1 | CSASTGGNSPLHF | TGCAGTGCTAGTACAGGGGGAAATTCACCCCTCCACTTT
. | TRBD1 | TRBJ2-2 | TRBV3-1/TRBV3-2 | CASSQESLQGYTGELFF | TGTGCCAGCAGCCAAGAATCTCTACAGGGGTACACCGGGGAGCTGTTTTTT
. | TRBD1 | TRBJ1-1 | TRBV6-5 | CASSPGTELGAEAFF | TGTGCCAGCTCTCCCGGGACAGAGCTGGGGGCTGAAGCTTTCTTT
. | . | TRBJ1-5 | TRBV5-3 | CARSPKDGGVQPQHF | TGTGCCAGAAGCCCGAAAGATGGGGGGGTTCAGCCCCAGCATTTT
once | . | TRBJ1-3 | TRBV5-1 | CASSLGTPRDSIYF | TGCGCCAGCAGCTTGGGGACCCCCCGGGACTCCATATATTTT
. | TRBD1 | TRBJ2-7 | TRBV5-4 | CASSLDRERFYEQYF | TGTGCCAGCAGCCTCGACAGGGAGCGTTTCTACGAGCAGTACTTC
once | TRBD2 | TRBJ2-7 | TRBV20-1 | CSASRTSGGPAYEQYF | TGCAGTGCTAGTAGGACTAGCGGGGGGCCAGCCTACGAGCAGTACTTC
. | TRBD1 | TRBJ1-5 | TRBV27 | CASSPTGPRQGRNQPQHF | TGTGCCAGCAGTCCAACGGGGCCCAGACAGGGCCGCAATCAGCCCCAGCATTTT
few | TRBD2 | TRBJ2-2 | TRBV7-9 | CASSHLAVNTGELFF | TGTGCCAGCAGCCACCTAGCGGTTAACACCGGGGAGCTGTTTTTT
. | TRBD1 | TRBJ1-1 | TRBV27 | CASRKTGDAYTEAFF | TGTGCCAGCAGAAAGACAGGGGATGCGTACACTGAAGCTTTCTTT
. | . | TRBJ2-1 | TRBV4-1 | CASSQDSTFSSYNEQFF | TGCGCCAGCAGCCAAGATAGTACGTTTAGCTCCTACAATGAGCAGTTCTTC
. | . | TRBJ1-2 | TRBV27 | CASSLYRVGGYTF | TGTGCCAGCAGTTTATACAGGGTCGGTGGCTACACCTTC
. | TRBD1 | TRBJ1-2 | TRBV5-8 | CASSLAKAGGNTF | TGTGCCAGCAGCTTGGCCAAGGCAGGGGGGAACACCTTC
. | . | TRBJ2-1 | TRBV4-1 | CASSQQTRYNEQFF | TGCGCCAGCAGCCAACAAACTAGATACAATGAGCAGTTCTTC
. | TRBD1 | TRBJ1-4 | TRBV14 | CASSQTDRDNTTNEKLFF | TGTGCCAGCAGCCAAACGGACAGGGACAACACAACTAATGAAAAACTGTTTTTT
. | TRBD2 | TRBJ2-7 | TRBV3-1/TRBV3-2 | CASSQGRAGGYEQYF | TGTGCCAGCAGCCAAGGTCGAGCGGGAGGGTACGAGCAGTACTTC
. | TRBD1 | TRBJ2-1 | TRBV24-1 | CATSDMDRGQGNEQFF | TGTGCCACCAGTGACATGGACAGGGGGCAGGGTAATGAGCAGTTCTTC
. | TRBD1 | TRBJ1-3 | TRBV19 | CASSIELAGGSGNTIYF | TGTGCCAGTAGTATTGAACTTGCAGGGGGTAGTGGAAACACCATATATTTT
. | . | TRBJ2-1 | TRBV12-2 | CASRQRAYNEQFF | TGTGCAAGTCGCCAGCGGGCCTACAATGAGCAGTTCTTC
. | . | TRBJ1-4 | TRBV19 | CASRGGGKLFF | TGTGCCAGTAGGGGGGGAGGAAAACTGTTTTTT
. | . | TRBJ1-2 | TRBV12-3/TRBV12-4 | CASRDRDSYGYTF | TGTGCCAGCAGGGACCGGGACTCTTATGGCTACACCTTC
. | TRBD2 | TRBJ2-7 | TRBV15 | CATSSGLAGGAYEQYF | TGTGCCACCAGCTCCGGACTAGCGGGGGGAGCCTACGAGCAGTACTTC
. | TRBD2 | TRBJ2-2 | TRBV5-1 | CASSAGLAGGGELFF | TGCGCCAGCAGTGCTGGACTAGCCGGGGGCGGGGAGCTGTTTTTT
few | TRBD2 | TRBJ2-3 | TRBV4-2 | CASSPRGEGTDTQYF | TGTGCCAGCAGCCCCCGGGGGGAGGGCACAGATACGCAGTATTTT
. | . | TRBJ2-7 | TRBV29-1 | CSVGYGDYEQYF | TGCAGCGTTGGTTACGGAGACTACGAGCAGTACTTC
few | . | TRBJ1-4 | TRBV18 | CASSGAINEKLFF | TGTGCCAGCTCAGGGGCGATTAATGAAAAACTGTTTTTT
once | TRBD2 | TRBJ2-7 | TRBV3-1/TRBV3-2 | CASSQGGGFPSYEQYF | TGTGCCAGCAGCCAAGGCGGGGGGTTCCCTTCCTACGAGCAGTACTTC
. | TRBD1 | TRBJ1-6 | TRBV2 | CASSGTDNSPLHF | TGTGCCAGCAGCGGGACAGATAATTCACCCCTCCACTTT
few | . | TRBJ1-2 | TRBV6-1 | CASSEDRFGYTF | TGTGCCAGCAGTGAAGACAGGTTTGGCTATACCTTC
. | . | TRBJ2-5 | TRBV9 | CASSPPGGPETQYF | TGTGCCAGCAGCCCGCCCGGGGGGCCAGAGACCCAGTACTTC
. | . | TRBJ1-2 | TRBV3-1/TRBV3-2 | CASSQDSRNRDAHYGYTF | TGTGCCAGCAGCCAAGATTCTCGGAACAGGGACGCACACTATGGCTACACCTTC
. | . | TRBJ1-1 | TRBV12-3/TRBV12-4 | CATLGGEAFF | TGTGCCACTCTAGGGGGTGAAGCTTTCTTT
. | TRBD1 | TRBJ1-1 | TRBV14 | CASSQYPGQGAFHTEAFF | TGTGCCAGCAGCCAATATCCTGGACAGGGGGCTTTTCACACTGAAGCTTTCTTT
. | . | TRBJ1-6 | TRBV5-5 | CASSLGGLNSPLHF | TGTGCCAGCAGCCTAGGGGGTCTTAATTCACCCCTCCACTTT
. | TRBD1 | TRBJ1-4 | TRBV27 | CASSFGTVNEKLFF | TGTGCCAGCAGTTTTGGGACAGTCAATGAAAAACTGTTTTTT
. | TRBD1 | TRBJ1-4 | TRBV15 | CATSYWDRGDEKLFF | TGTGCCACCAGCTATTGGGACAGGGGGGATGAAAAACTGTTTTTT
. | TRBD2 | TRBJ2-5 | TRBV7-9 | CASSNGLAGEETQYF | TGTGCCAGCAGCAACGGACTAGCGGGGGAAGAGACCCAGTACTTC
once | . | TRBJ1-5 | TRBV6-2/TRBV6-3 | CASSWIRRVAGQPQHF | TGTGCCAGCAGTTGGATTCGGAGGGTTGCGGGGCAGCCCCAGCATTTT